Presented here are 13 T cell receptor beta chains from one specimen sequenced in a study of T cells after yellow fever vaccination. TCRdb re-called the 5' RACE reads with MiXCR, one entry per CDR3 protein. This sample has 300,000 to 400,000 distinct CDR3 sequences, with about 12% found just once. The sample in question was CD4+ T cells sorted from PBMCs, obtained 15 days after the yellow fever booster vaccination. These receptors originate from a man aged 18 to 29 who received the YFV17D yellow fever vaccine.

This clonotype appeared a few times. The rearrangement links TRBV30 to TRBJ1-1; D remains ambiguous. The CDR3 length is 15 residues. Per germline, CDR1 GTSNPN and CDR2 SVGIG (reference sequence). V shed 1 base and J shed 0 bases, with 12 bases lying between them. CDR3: CAWSDLIFMNTEAFF. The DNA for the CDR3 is TGTGCCTGGAGTGATTTGATATTCATGAACACTGAAGCTTTCTTT.

This CDR3 is CSASGASSYEQYV. In DNA, the CDR3 is TGCAGTGCTAGTGGGGCCTCCTCCTACGAGCAGTACGTC. The chain links TRBV20-1 to TRBJ2-7, with a weak D call TRBD1 (5 bases). With 3 bases removed from V and 0 bases from J, the gap between germline ends came to 9 bases. This CDR3 comprises 13 residues. CDR1 and CDR2 (germline): DFQATT, SNEGSKA (reference sequence).

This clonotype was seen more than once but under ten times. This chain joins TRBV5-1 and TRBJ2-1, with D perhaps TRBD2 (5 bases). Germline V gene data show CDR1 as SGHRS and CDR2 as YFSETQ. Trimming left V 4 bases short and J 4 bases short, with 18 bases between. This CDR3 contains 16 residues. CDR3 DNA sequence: TGCGCCAGCAGCCGTGGGTCGAGGGTGGGATACAATGAGCAGTTCTTC. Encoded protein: CASSRGSRVGYNEQFF.

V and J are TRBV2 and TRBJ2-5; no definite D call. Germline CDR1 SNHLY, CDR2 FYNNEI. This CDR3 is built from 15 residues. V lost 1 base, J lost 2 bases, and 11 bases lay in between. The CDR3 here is CASSEDREYQETQYF. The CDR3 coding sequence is TGTGCCAGCAGTGAAGATCGAGAATATCAAGAGACCCAGTACTTC. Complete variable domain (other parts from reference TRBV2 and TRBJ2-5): EPEVTQTPSHQVTQMGQEVILRCVPISNHLYFYWYRQILGQKVEFLVSFYNNEISEKSEIFDDQFSVERPDGSNFTLKIRSTKLEDSAMYFCASSEDREYQETQYFGPGTRLLVL.

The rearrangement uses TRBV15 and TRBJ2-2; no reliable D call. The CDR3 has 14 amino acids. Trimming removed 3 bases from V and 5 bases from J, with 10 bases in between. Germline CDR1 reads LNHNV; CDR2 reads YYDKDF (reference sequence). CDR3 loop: CATSSLVGTGELFF. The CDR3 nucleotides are TGTGCCACCAGCAGCTTGGTGGGGACCGGGGAGCTGTTTTTT.

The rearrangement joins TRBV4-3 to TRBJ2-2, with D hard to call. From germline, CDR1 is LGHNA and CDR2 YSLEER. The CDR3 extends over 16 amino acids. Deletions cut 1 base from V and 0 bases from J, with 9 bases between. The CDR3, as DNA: TGCGCCAGCAGCCAAGCTAGAATTACGAACACCGGGGAGCTGTTTTTT. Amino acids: CASSQARITNTGELFF.

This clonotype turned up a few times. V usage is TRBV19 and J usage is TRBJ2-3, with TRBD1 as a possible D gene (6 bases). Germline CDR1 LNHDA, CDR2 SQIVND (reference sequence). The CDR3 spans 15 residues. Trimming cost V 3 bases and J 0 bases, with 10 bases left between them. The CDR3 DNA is TGTGCCAGTAGTATTTGGCAGGGGAGCACAGATACGCAGTATTTT. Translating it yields CASSIWQGSTDTQYF.

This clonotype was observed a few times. CDR3 coding DNA: TGCGCCAGCAGCCAAGGGGGCCTGAGCACAGATACGCAGTATTTT. Translation gives CASSQGGLSTDTQYF. The chain recombines TRBV4-3 with TRBJ2-3, with D perhaps TRBD1 (5 bases). The CDR3 is 15 amino acids. V was clipped by 1 base and J by 0 bases, with 8 bases between them. CDR1 is LGHNA and CDR2 is YSLEER in the germline V gene.

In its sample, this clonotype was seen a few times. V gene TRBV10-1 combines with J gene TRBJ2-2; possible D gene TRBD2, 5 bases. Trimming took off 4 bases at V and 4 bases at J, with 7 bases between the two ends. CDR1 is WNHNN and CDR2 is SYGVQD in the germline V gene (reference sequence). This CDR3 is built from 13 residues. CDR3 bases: TGCGCCAGCAGTGCGGGAATCACCGGGGAGCTGTTTTTT. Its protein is CASSAGITGELFF.

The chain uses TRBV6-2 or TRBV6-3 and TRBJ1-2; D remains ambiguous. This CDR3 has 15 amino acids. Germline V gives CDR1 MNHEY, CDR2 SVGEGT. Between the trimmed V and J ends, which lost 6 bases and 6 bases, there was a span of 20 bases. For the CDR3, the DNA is TGTGCCAGCAGAACACCAGCAGTTACTCCGGATGGCTACACCTTC. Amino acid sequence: CASRTPAVTPDGYTF.

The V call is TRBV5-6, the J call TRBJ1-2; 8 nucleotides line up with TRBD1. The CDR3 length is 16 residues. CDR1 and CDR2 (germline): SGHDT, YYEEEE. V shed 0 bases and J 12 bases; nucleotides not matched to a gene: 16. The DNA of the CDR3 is TGTGCCAGCAGCTTGGCCCTATTGGACAGGGAGCCTCGCCACACCTTC. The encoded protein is CASSLALLDREPRHTF.

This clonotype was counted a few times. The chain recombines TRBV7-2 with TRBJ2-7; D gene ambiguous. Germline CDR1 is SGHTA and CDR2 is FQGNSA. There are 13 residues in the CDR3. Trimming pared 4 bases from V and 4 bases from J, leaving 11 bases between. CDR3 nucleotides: TGTGCCAGCAGCTCGGACCGGAGATACGAGCAGTACTTC. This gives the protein CASSSDRRYEQYF. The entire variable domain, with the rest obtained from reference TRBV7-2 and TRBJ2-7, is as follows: GAGVSQSPSNKVTEKGKDVELRCDPISGHTALYWYRQSLGQGLEFLIYFQGNSAPDKSGLPSDRFSAERTGGSVSTLTIQRTQQEDSAVYLCASSSDRRYEQYFGPGTRLTVT.

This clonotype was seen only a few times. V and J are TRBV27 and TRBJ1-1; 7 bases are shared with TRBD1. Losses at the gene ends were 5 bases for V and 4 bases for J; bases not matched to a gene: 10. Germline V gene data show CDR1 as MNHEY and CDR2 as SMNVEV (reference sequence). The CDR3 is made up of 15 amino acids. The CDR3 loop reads CASSPSGGYFTEAFF. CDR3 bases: TGTGCCAGCAGTCCGTCAGGGGGTTACTTCACTGAAGCTTTCTTT.